A single sample gave rise to the 16 T cell receptor beta chains below, sequenced in a study of T-cell memory formation after mild COVID-19. TCRdb used MiXCR to reprocess the 5' RACE reads, holding one entry per CDR3 protein. Of 380,000 or so distinct CDR3 sequences in the sample, roughly an eighth were seen once. The source material was PBMCs or a T cell subset sorted from them (not recorded which). These receptor sequences come from a man between 18 and 29 years old who had mild COVID-19 (a few samples of this study predate the infection). Cell type and time point are not known.

The V and J genes are TRBV6-2 or TRBV6-3 and TRBJ2-1, with 11 bases fitting TRBD2. Germline CDR1 and CDR2: MNHEY and SVGEGT. The CDR3 is 14 residues long. V was clipped by 6 bases and J by 5 bases; unmatched bases: 3. The CDR3 sequence: CASRWTSGHNEQFF. CDR3 in DNA: TGTGCCAGCAGATGGACTAGCGGGCACAATGAGCAGTTCTTC.

This clonotype was detected only a few times. The chain combines TRBV2 with TRBJ2-7; no firm D call. The CDR3 totals 12 residues. The germline V and J ends were trimmed by 6 bases and 7 bases, with 13 bases remaining between them. CDR1 and CDR2 (germline): SNHLY, FYNNEI. The CDR3 region is CASRPTVREQYF. The CDR3 DNA is TGTGCCAGCAGACCGACTGTGAGGGAGCAGTACTTC.

This clonotype was recorded a few times. This chain connects TRBV4-3 to TRBJ1-6; TRBD1 matches 8 bases. The CDR3 runs to 20 residues. J was trimmed by 0 bases and V by 6 bases; bases with no gene match: 16. The germline gives CDR1 LGHNA, CDR2 YSLEER. The CDR3 DNA follows: TGCGCCAGCAGACCAGGCCCAGTGGCAGGGGGCAGCTCCTATAATTCACCCCTCCACTTT. Its protein product is CASRPGPVAGGSSYNSPLHF.

In this sample, this clonotype turned up a few times. The gene calls are TRBV7-9 and TRBJ1-2; D gene ambiguous. The germline gives CDR1 SEHNR, CDR2 FQNEAQ (reference sequence). This CDR3 has 14 amino acids. Trimming pared 7 bases from V and 8 bases from J, leaving 20 bases between. DNA for the CDR3: TGTGCCAGCATCCCGACGGACCGGTACTTGGGCTACACCTTC. Protein product: CASIPTDRYLGYTF.

This clonotype was counted between two and nine times. This chain connects TRBV5-1 to TRBJ2-7, with 10 bases identical to TRBD1. Per germline, CDR1 SGHRS and CDR2 YFSETQ. V lost 0 bases and J lost 5; bases outside the gene matches: 8. CDR3 size: 16 residues. The CDR3 region has the DNA TGCGCCAGCAGCTTGGCCGGGACAGGGGCCGGCCACGAGCAGTACGTC. Encoded protein: CASSLAGTGAGHEQYV.

Only a few counts were recorded for this clonotype. The chain employs TRBV29-1 and TRBJ1-2, with D uncertain. Germline loops: CDR1 SQVTM, CDR2 ANQGSEA. The V and J ends lost 4 bases and 0 bases respectively, with 0 bases between them. This CDR3 region has 10 residues. This chain's CDR3 is CSVANYGYTF. DNA for the CDR3: TGCAGCGTTGCTAACTATGGCTACACCTTC.

The table lists this clonotype with a few counts. CDR3 nucleotide sequence: TGTGCCAGCAGTTACCTTGGGACCGGGGAGCTGTTTTTT. Protein: CASSYLGTGELFF. The chain carries TRBV6-2 or TRBV6-3 and TRBJ2-2; D is unclear. V lost 2 bases to trimming and J lost 5 bases, with 6 bases between them. Germline CDR1 and CDR2: MNHEY and SVGEGT. This CDR3 is built from 13 residues.

This chain joins TRBV4-1 and TRBJ1-5; 7 bases align to TRBD1. V trimming: 0 bases; J trimming: 0 bases; junction bases outside the gene matches: 5. The CDR3 consists of 17 residues. Looked up from germline, CDR1 is MGHRA and CDR2 is YSYEKL. Here the CDR3 DNA reads TGCGCCAGCAGCCAAGAACAGGGGACCATTAGCAATCAGCCCCAGCATTTT. Protein: CASSQEQGTISNQPQHF.

This clonotype was seen a few times. The chain carries TRBV5-1 and TRBJ2-1; TRBD2 agrees at 11 bases. The V and J ends lost 4 bases and 5 bases, in that order; junction bases with no gene match: 5. Per germline, CDR1 SGHRS and CDR2 YFSETQ. The CDR3 is 15 amino acids. The CDR3 region is CASSATSGAHNEQFF. The CDR3 bases are TGCGCCAGCAGCGCGACTAGCGGGGCCCACAATGAGCAGTTCTTC.

The chain couples TRBV29-1 to TRBJ2-1; possibly TRBD1 for D (5 bases). This CDR3 region has 15 residues. The germline gives CDR1 SQVTM, CDR2 ANQGSEA. The V end lost 0 bases, the J end lost 4 bases, and 13 bases lay between the germline ends. The CDR3 sequence is CSVEDLSTVYNEQFF. Here the CDR3 DNA reads TGCAGCGTTGAAGACCTTTCGACAGTTTACAATGAGCAGTTCTTC.

The J gene is TRBJ1-6, the V gene TRBV5-1; D remains unclear. This CDR3 has 14 residues. Trimming took off 1 base at V and 9 bases at J, with 11 bases between the two ends. CDR1 and CDR2 (germline): SGHRS, YFSETQ. CDR3: CASSLSTSGSPLHF. The CDR3 nucleotides are TGCGCCAGCAGCTTGAGCACCTCTGGTTCACCCCTCCACTTT.

The table lists this clonotype with a few counts. The chain is built from TRBV20-1 and TRBJ1-2; D gene uncertain. The CDR3 is 12 residues long. Trimming removed 6 bases from V and 5 bases from J, with 13 bases in between. CDR1 and CDR2 (germline): DFQATT, SNEGSKA (reference sequence). CDR3 loop: CSAPAWGYGYTF. CDR3 DNA: TGCAGTGCCCCGGCCTGGGGTTATGGCTACACCTTC.

The rearrangement links TRBV10-3 to TRBJ2-1, with 8 bases lining up with TRBD1. The CDR3 length is 15 residues. Germline trimming cut 4 bases from V and 8 bases from J; bases unmatched to any gene: 10. Germline assignment: CDR1 ENHRY and CDR2 SYGVKD. CDR3 in DNA: TGTGCCATCAGTGTAGGACAGGGAGTCGTAGATGAGCAGTTCTTC. It is translated as CAISVGQGVVDEQFF.

This clonotype was found many times. V and J are TRBV19 and TRBJ2-5, with 14 bases identical to TRBD2. Germline assignment: CDR1 LNHDA and CDR2 SQIVND (reference sequence). V was pared by 6 bases and J by 4 bases, with 4 bases of the junction left unmatched. CDR3 length: 15 residues. CDR3 nucleotides: TGTGCCAGTAGAACCGGGACTAGCGGGGGAGAGACCCAGTACTTC. It yields the protein CASRTGTSGGETQYF.

This clonotype has only a few counts. This chain uses TRBV11-3 with TRBJ2-3, with D possibly matching TRBD1 (5 bases). The V and J ends lost 1 base and 0 bases respectively, with 14 bases between them. The V gene's germline CDR1 is SGHNT and CDR2 YENEEA. This CDR3 is 17 amino acids long. DNA for the CDR3: TGTGCCAGCAGCTTAGGCCCCAGGGATTGGAGCACAGATACGCAGTATTTT. It codes for CASSLGPRDWSTDTQYF.

In this sample, this clonotype turned up a few times. The gene calls are TRBV5-1 and TRBJ2-1; D remains ambiguous. This CDR3 region has 15 residues. Germline V lookup: CDR1 SGHRS, CDR2 YFSETQ. The V and J ends lost 4 bases and 0 bases respectively, with 11 bases between them. The DNA of the CDR3 is TGCGCCAGCAGCCCCCCGTTGGTCTCCTACAATGAGCAGTTCTTC. This encodes CASSPPLVSYNEQFF.